A selection of T cell receptor beta chains follows, all from one sample in a study of cytomegalovirus exposure and HLA in healthy donors. Repertoires were generated with immunoSEQ multiplex PCR, while TCRdb's copy carries only in-frame clones and drops some. The sample table sets out about 130,000 clones. The sequenced sample consisted of PBMCs. The receptors stem from a man aged 18 to 30 in good health and CMV-seronegative. CDR3s include the opening cysteine and the closing phenylalanine or tryptophan.

18	TRBV27	TRBJ2-5	CASSLSALAGRIGETQYF
14	TRBV5-1	TRBJ2-7	CASSLSPGGSEQYF
13	TRBV6-1	TRBJ1-1	CASSEGTGVTAFF
12	TRBV5-6	TRBJ1-6	CASSLGPGPLHF
12	TRBV25-1	TRBJ2-1	CASMGPYNEQFF
14	TRBV10-3	TRBJ1-1	CAISGTKGVTEAFF
15	TRBV7-2	TRBJ1-5	CASSPMRASAQPQHF
16	TRBV15	TRBJ1-3	CATSRDRGYSGNTIYF
13	TRBV9	TRBJ1-1	CASRRRLGPEAFF
12	TRBV28	TRBJ2-7	CASMTDHYEQYF
13	TRBV2	TRBJ1-2	CASSDLQTNGYTF
15	TRBV19	TRBJ1-5	CASSTGGRGNQPQHF
16	TRBV6-5	TRBJ1-1	CASSYYPTEMNTEAFF
19	TRBV5-1	TRBJ1-1	CASSLPFPSGGDLNTEAFF
14	TRBV30	TRBJ2-3	CAWSRGQSTDTQYF
15	TRBV6-5	TRBJ2-7	CASSPSWTGTWEQYF
14	TRBV28	TRBJ2-7	CASTQSGFPYEQYF
15	TRBV6-4	TRBJ2-2	CASSDSLAASGELFF
14	TRBV5-8	TRBJ2-7	CASSLPTGIYEQYF
12	TRBV10-1	TRBJ2-7	CASSETGNEQYF
14	TRBV5-1	TRBJ1-2	CASSPAGGSAGYTF
15	TRBV6-5	TRBJ2-5	CASSYSNGFGETQYF
15	TRBV6-1	TRBJ1-4	CASRDSGATNEKLFF
16	TRBV28	TRBJ2-3	CASSFGDRPSTDTQYF
17	TRBV27	TRBJ2-1	CASSLSRTSGSIDEQFF
16	TRBV28	TRBJ2-3	CASSPLVLESTDTQYF
16	TRBV5-1	TRBJ1-1	CASSLRPQGSNTEAFF
15	TRBV11-3	TRBJ2-1	CASSSPGQGINEQFF
14	TRBV30	TRBJ2-5	CAWKEQPQQETQYF
14	TRBV11-3	TRBJ2-2	CASSLGQGTGELFF
14	TRBV6-4	TRBJ2-2	CASSEGTNTGELFF
14	TRBV30	TRBJ1-2	CAWSFRTANYGYTF
18	TRBV18	TRBJ2-3	CASSPGGNRGLRTDTQYF
13	TRBV7-8	TRBJ1-5	CASSRLTGESQHF
13	TRBV5-1	TRBJ2-1	CASSLVLAGEQFF
15	TRBV4-1	TRBJ2-7	CASSSPVGAVYEQYF
15	TRBV9	TRBJ1-2	CASSNKGRQGLGYTF
17	TRBV25-1	TRBJ2-2	CASSEGVGRTNTGELFF
15	TRBV28	TRBJ1-2	CATDAGPSRGYGYTF
14	TRBV19	TRBJ2-1	CASSQQSSYNEQFF
15	TRBV9	TRBJ2-1	CASRAGLTTYNEQFF
14	TRBV30	TRBJ2-7	CACKDRIYSYEQYF
15	TRBV29-1	TRBJ2-3	CSVGGASGRTDTQYF
15	TRBV4-1	TRBJ1-2	CASSQDRQESYGYTF
14	TRBV7-8	TRBJ2-7	CASSHRGGYYEQYF
18	TRBV7-9	TRBJ2-5	CASSLAGQGASPRETQYF
11	TRBV27	TRBJ2-7	CASSQGREQYF
15	TRBV30	TRBJ2-3	CASKGASGGRDTQYF
15	TRBV7-9	TRBJ1-5	CASSLGTEINQPQHF
22	TRBV9	TRBJ2-1	CASSVFSLTGQGVTLDYNEQFF
18	TRBV27	TRBJ1-2	CASSKNTPGRGGDYGYTF